This record looks at one T cell receptor beta chain sequence and its context. This specimen comes from a study of shared clonotypes between healthy human individuals. Each sorted subset replicate got 200 ng genomic DNA, 25,000 to 35,000 genomes. Produced via immunoSEQ multiplex PCR; TCRdb's table is partial and in-frame only. Of about 590,000 clones in the sample, just under 97% were seen once. Terminally differentiated effector memory CD45RA+ cells were excluded from the naive CD8 cells, which were CD45RO-negative and positively selected for CCR7. V shed 2 bases, J shed 6 bases, and the junction held 12 bases outside the gene matches. CDR3 size: 17 residues. Germline V gives CDR1 SNHLY, CDR2 FYNNEI.

The clonotype comes from a woman aged 30 to 39 in good health. The chain links TRBV2 to TRBJ2-7, with TRBD2 matching over 11 bases. The material sequenced was naive CD8+ T cells sorted from blood. CDR3 sequence: CASSESRTSGPISEQYF. The CDR3 DNA sequence: TGTGCCAGCAGTGAATCCCGGACTAGCGGGCCCATTAGCGAGCAGTACTTC.